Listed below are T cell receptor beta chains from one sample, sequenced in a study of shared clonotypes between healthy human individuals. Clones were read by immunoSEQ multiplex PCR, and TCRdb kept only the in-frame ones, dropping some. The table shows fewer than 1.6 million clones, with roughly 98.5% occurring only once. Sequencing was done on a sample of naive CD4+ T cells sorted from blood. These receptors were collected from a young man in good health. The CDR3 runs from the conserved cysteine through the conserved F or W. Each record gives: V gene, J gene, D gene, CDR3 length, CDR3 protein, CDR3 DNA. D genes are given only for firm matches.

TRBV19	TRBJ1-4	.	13	CASLDSHPRKLFF	TGTGCCAGTTTGGACAGCCACCCGAGAAAACTGTTTTTT
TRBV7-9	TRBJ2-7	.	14	CASSLTGVPGEQYF	TGTGCCAGCAGCTTAACAGGAGTCCCTGGGGAGCAGTACTTC
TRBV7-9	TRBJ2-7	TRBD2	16	CASSFLVRGDSYEQYF	TGTGCCAGCAGCTTTCTTGTTCGGGGGGATTCCTACGAGCAGTACTTC
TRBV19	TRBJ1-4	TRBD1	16	CASSNALGAGGEKLFF	TGTGCCAGTAGTAATGCGCTCGGGGCAGGGGGAGAAAAACTGTTTTTT
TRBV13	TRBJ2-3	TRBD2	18	CASSSRLAGGLGTDTQYF	TGTGCCAGCAGTTCCAGACTAGCGGGAGGTTTGGGCACAGATACGCAGTATTTT
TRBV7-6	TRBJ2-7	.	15	CASSTSGSSSYEQYF	TGTGCCAGCAGCACCAGCGGCTCAAGCTCCTACGAGCAGTACTTC
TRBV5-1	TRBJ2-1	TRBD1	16	CASSLLAGGSYNEQFF	TGCGCCAGCAGCTTGCTGGCAGGGGGCTCCTACAATGAGCAGTTCTTC
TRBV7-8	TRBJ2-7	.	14	CASTFREHSYEQYF	TGTGCCAGCACATTCAGGGAACACTCCTACGAGCAGTACTTC
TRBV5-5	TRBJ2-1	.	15	CASSLGYRSYNEQFF	TGTGCCAGCAGCTTGGGTTACCGGTCCTACAATGAGCAGTTCTTC
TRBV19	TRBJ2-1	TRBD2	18	CASSRPRLQAGAYNEQFF	TGTGCCAGTAGTAGACCCCGCCTCCAAGCGGGGGCCTACAATGAGCAGTTCTTC
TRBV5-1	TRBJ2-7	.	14	CASSLGETGTSQYF	TGCGCCAGCAGCTTGGGGGAGACGGGGACGTCGCAGTACTTC